Below, 18 T cell receptor beta chains from the same sample are listed, as sequenced in a study of identical twins. TCRdb used MiXCR to reprocess the 5' RACE reads, holding one entry per CDR3 protein. The sample lists 200,000 to 250,000 distinct CDR3 sequences, 7.5% seen once, with about 1.8% in the top ten. The sample also formed part of further work on yellow fever vaccine responses in identical twins.

The material sequenced was memory (CD45RO+) T cells sorted from blood. The receptors originated from a woman younger than 35 in good health.

This clonotype was seen many times. The chain is built from TRBV12-3 or TRBV12-4 and TRBJ2-3; 7 bases fit TRBD1. After removal of 3 bases from V and 4 bases from J, the junction contained 7 bases not matched to a gene. The CDR3 extends over 15 amino acids. The CDR3 DNA reads as TGTGCCAGCAGTTTGAGGGCAGGGGGTTCAGATACGCAGTATTTT. It codes for CASSLRAGGSDTQYF.

This clonotype was counted at least ten times. The chain employs TRBV12-3 or TRBV12-4 and TRBJ2-1; D is ambiguous. This CDR3 is 12 amino acids long. V dropped 6 bases and J dropped 8 bases, with 11 bases sitting between them. CDR3 residues: CASRSRLDEQFF. CDR3 coding DNA: TGTGCCAGCAGAAGTCGCCTAGATGAGCAGTTCTTC.

The J gene is TRBJ2-1, the V gene TRBV2, with unresolved D. CDR3 size: 11 residues. Germline V gives CDR1 SNHLY, CDR2 FYNNEI. Trimming pared 6 bases from V and 6 bases from J, leaving 6 bases between. In nucleotides, the CDR3 is TGTGCCAGCAGGATGACCAATGAGCAGTTCTTC. Protein: CASRMTNEQFF.

This clonotype was counted between two and nine times. This sequence joins TRBV7-2 and TRBJ2-7, with 9 bases that match TRBD2. J lost 4 bases, V lost 1 base, and 5 bases had no gene match. Per germline, CDR1 SGHTA and CDR2 FQGNSA. The CDR3 is 15 amino acids. The CDR3 region is CASSLDAGGSYEQYF. As DNA, the CDR3 is TGTGCCAGCAGCTTAGATGCGGGAGGGTCTTACGAGCAGTACTTC.

This sequence joins TRBV20-1 and TRBJ1-5; D gene uncertain. CDR1 and CDR2 (germline): DFQATT, SNEGSKA (reference sequence). V lost 3 bases and J lost 1, with 7 bases in between. The CDR3 runs to 13 residues. The CDR3 reads CSARGQSNQPQHF. CDR3 DNA: TGCAGTGCTAGGGGTCAGAGCAATCAGCCCCAGCATTTT.

The chain uses TRBV7-8 and TRBJ2-3; TRBD2 is a possible D gene (6 bases). The V and J ends lost 5 bases and 1 base respectively, with 16 bases between them. Germline CDR1 is SGHVS and CDR2 is FQNEAQ. The CDR3 covers 16 residues. The CDR3 coding sequence is TGTGCCAGCAGCACCACGGGGGTAGGGGGCACAGATACGCAGTATTTT. Residues: CASSTTGVGGTDTQYF.

This clonotype ranks as medium-sized. The V call is TRBV29-1, the J call TRBJ2-1; 8 bases align to TRBD2. Looked up from germline, CDR1 is SQVTM and CDR2 is ANQGSEA. V gave up 3 bases and J gave up 1 base; unmatched junction bases: 5. The CDR3 loop spans 15 amino acids. The CDR3 reads CSVDASGGSYNEQFF. In DNA, the CDR3 is TGCAGCGTTGATGCCAGCGGGGGTTCCTACAATGAGCAGTTCTTC.

This clonotype was counted a few times. The rearrangement uses TRBV6-2 or TRBV6-3 and TRBJ2-2; no clear D. CDR3 length: 13 amino acids. Germline lookup yields CDR1 MNHEY and CDR2 SVGEGT. Trimming removed 7 bases at V and 6 bases at J, with 12 bases between. The CDR3 nucleotides are TGTGCCAGCACTCGACCCCAGTCCGGGGAGCTGTTTTTT. The encoded protein is CASTRPQSGELFF.

This clonotype was detected only a few times. V gene TRBV6-1 combines with J gene TRBJ2-3; no clear D gene. Germline V CDR1 and CDR2: MNHNS, SASEGT. This CDR3 is built from 13 residues. V was clipped by 6 bases and J by 0 bases, with 7 bases between them. CDR3 DNA: TGTGCCAGCAGAAAAGGTAGCACAGATACGCAGTATTTT. It codes for CASRKGSTDTQYF.

This clonotype was seen repeatedly, ten times or more. The chain has TRBV7-8 and TRBJ2-7; possibly TRBD2 for D (5 bases). Germline assignment: CDR1 SGHVS and CDR2 FQNEAQ. The CDR3 contains 14 residues. Deletions cut 5 bases from V and 4 bases from J, with 15 bases between. CDR3 region: CASSGDFSGYEQYF. In nucleotides, the CDR3 is TGTGCCAGCAGCGGTGACTTTTCGGGATACGAGCAGTACTTC. Complete variable domain (other parts from reference TRBV7-8 and TRBJ2-7): GAGVSQSPRYKVAKRGQDVALRCDPISGHVSLFWYQQALGQGPEFLTYFQNEAQLDKSGLPSDRFFAERPEGSVSTLKIQRTQQEDSAVYLCASSGDFSGYEQYFGPGTRLTVT.

This clonotype showed up many times. The gene calls are TRBV28 and TRBJ2-3; 10 nucleotides align to TRBD2. Germline V lookup: CDR1 MDHEN, CDR2 SYDVKM. With 5 bases clipped from V and 0 bases from J, the junction kept 11 bases outside the gene matches. The CDR3 is 18 residues long. The CDR3 reads CASSPRTPSGGSTDTQYF. The CDR3 nucleotides are TGTGCCAGCAGTCCGCGTACCCCTAGCGGGGGTAGCACAGATACGCAGTATTTT.

The table lists this clonotype with a count of one. The DNA is omitted, as the CDR3 cannot be located on it reliably, and the CDR3 follows TCRdb's listing. The chain has TRBV7-9 and TRBJ1-4. Germline CDR1 is SEHNR and CDR2 is FQNEAQ (reference sequence). Termini included, the CDR3 measures 13 amino acids. The chain's CDR3 is CAIFGGEEKNCFF.

The chain combines TRBV7-9 with TRBJ2-7, with 8 bases lining up with TRBD1. After removal of 1 base from V and 0 bases from J, the junction contained 2 bases not matched to a gene. This CDR3 spans 15 amino acids. Per the germline V gene, CDR1 is SEHNR and CDR2 is FQNEAQ (reference sequence). The CDR3 DNA reads TGTGCCAGCAGCTTAGAGGACAGGGACTCCTACGAGCAGTACTTC. This codes for CASSLEDRDSYEQYF. Full variable domain (missing parts from reference TRBV7-9 and TRBJ2-7): DTGVSQNPRHKITKRGQNVTFRCDPISEHNRLYWYRQTLGQGPEFLTYFQNEAQLEKSRLLSDRFSAERPKGSFSTLEIQRTEQGDSAMYLCASSLEDRDSYEQYFGPGTRLTVT.

The J gene is TRBJ1-4, the V gene TRBV4-2; 9 nucleotides line up with TRBD1. Germline values: CDR1 LGHNA, CDR2 YNFKEQ. The CDR3 has 16 residues. The ends lost 4 bases at V and 7 bases at J; junction bases unmatched: 10. The DNA for the CDR3 is TGTGCCAGCAGCCTAACCGTGGGGACAGGGCCTGAAAAACTGTTTTTT. Translated, it gives CASSLTVGTGPEKLFF.

This clonotype was observed at least ten times. The rearrangement joins TRBV28 to TRBJ2-2, with D perhaps TRBD1 (6 bases). The V gene lost 5 bases and the J gene lost 0 bases, with 10 bases spanning the gap. This CDR3 contains 15 residues. The germline gives CDR1 MDHEN, CDR2 SYDVKM. This chain's CDR3 is CASSQGLPNTGELFF. For the CDR3, the DNA is TGTGCCAGCAGTCAGGGGCTACCGAACACCGGGGAGCTGTTTTTT.

This clonotype was seen a handful of times. The gene calls are TRBV6-2 or TRBV6-3 and TRBJ2-2; no firm D call. This CDR3 region has 13 residues. The germline V and J ends were trimmed by 0 bases and 7 bases, with 6 bases remaining between them. The germline gives CDR1 MNHEY, CDR2 SVGEGT. This CDR3 reads CASSYSRDGELFF. The CDR3 coding sequence is TGTGCCAGCAGTTACTCTAGGGACGGGGAGCTGTTTTTT.

This clonotype occurred a few times. A read error may produce the germline difference seen at one junction end. The chain is built from TRBV11-2 and TRBJ2-7; perhaps TRBD1 as D (6 bases). This CDR3 has 16 amino acids. CDR1 and CDR2 (germline): SGHAT, FQNNGV. CDR3 in amino acids: CASSISTGSVSSEQYF. In nucleotides, the CDR3 is TGTGCCAGCAGCATCTCTACAGGGTCCGTTTCCTCCGAGCAGTACTTC. The full variable domain, rest sourced from reference TRBV11-2 and TRBJ2-7, is EAGVAQSPRYKIIEKRQSVAFWCNPISGHATLYWYQQILGQGPKLLIQFQNNGVVDDSQLPKDRFSAERLKGVDSTLKIQPAKLEDSAVYLCASSISTGSVSSEQYFGPGTRLTVT.

This clonotype came up a few times. This rearrangement joins TRBV28 to TRBJ2-7, with 12 positions matching TRBD2. Germline V gene lookup returns CDR1 MDHEN and CDR2 SYDVKM. The CDR3 extends over 15 amino acids. The junction had 7 bases not matched to a gene; V was cut back by 6 bases and J by 4 bases. The CDR3 DNA reads as TGTGCCAGCAGAAGGGGAGGACTAGCGGGGTACGAGCAGTACTTC. This gives the protein CASRRGGLAGYEQYF.